A selection of T cell receptor beta chains follows, all from one sample in a study of cytomegalovirus exposure and HLA in healthy donors. Produced via immunoSEQ multiplex PCR; TCRdb's table is partial and in-frame only. Of around 170,000 clones in the sample, more than 75% were seen once. The sequenced sample consisted of PBMCs. The source is a woman aged 50 to 65 in good health and CMV-seropositive. CDR3s include the opening cysteine and the closing phenylalanine or tryptophan. The D gene is left open where the match is weak. Not all rows give a size; the values are once, few, many and, for expanded clones, a class.

few	TRBV6-1	TRBJ1-5	.	TGTGCCAGCACAGGGGATAGCAATCAGCCCCAGCATTTT	CASTGDSNQPQHF
.	TRBV7-3	TRBJ2-3	.	TGTGCCAGCAGCCGAACAAGATCTAGCACAGATACGCAGTATTTT	CASSRTRSSTDTQYF
.	TRBV6-1	TRBJ1-1	.	TGTGCCAGCAGACAGAACACTGAAGCTTTCTTT	CASRQNTEAFF
.	TRBV11-2	TRBJ1-2	TRBD1	TGTGCCAGCAGCCCGACAGGGACCCCGGCTGATCTCTATGGCTACACCTTC	CASSPTGTPADLYGYTF
.	TRBV5-1	TRBJ2-7	.	TGCGCCAGCAGCCGAGTCGGGAGAGCGGCGTTAAGCGAGCAGTACTTC	CASSRVGRAALSEQYF
.	TRBV5-1	TRBJ2-1	TRBD1	TGCGCCAGCAGCTTGGGACAGGGGGGGAATGAGCAGTTCTTC	CASSLGQGGNEQFF
.	TRBV5-1	TRBJ2-3	.	TGCGCCAGCAGTTCGGATTCACAGGGTAAAACAGATACGCAGTATTTT	CASSSDSQGKTDTQYF
.	TRBV6-6	TRBJ1-6	TRBD1	TGTGCCAGCAGCCCGGGACAGGGCGGGTCACCCCTCCACTTT	CASSPGQGGSPLHF
.	TRBV6-5	TRBJ1-2	.	TGTGCCAGTAGGCGGGCACAGTCCGATGGCTACACCTTC	CASRRAQSDGYTF
.	TRBV5-1	TRBJ2-7	.	TGCGCCAGCAGCTTGGGGGGGGTGGCAACTCGCGAGCAGTACTTC	CASSLGGVATREQYF
.	TRBV27	TRBJ2-7	.	TGTGCCAGCAGTTCTACAGGAAAATTCCCCTACGAGCAGTACTTC	CASSSTGKFPYEQYF
.	TRBV18	TRBJ2-5	.	TGTGCCAGCTCACCACAGGGGGAAGAGACCCAGTACTTC	CASSPQGEETQYF
.	TRBV28	TRBJ2-1	TRBD2	TGTGCCAGCAGTCAAGGACTAGCGGATGAGCAGTTCTTC	CASSQGLADEQFF
.	TRBV10-3	TRBJ1-1	.	TGTGCCATCAGTGAGGGAGGAGTGAACACTGAAGCTTTCTTT	CAISEGGVNTEAFF
few	TRBV27	TRBJ2-1	.	TGTGCCAGCAGTTTACTTGGGCCCAATGAGCAGTTCTTC	CASSLLGPNEQFF
few	TRBV25-1	TRBJ2-5	.	TGTGCCAGCAGTTGGGGGGTAGTCGGGGACCAGTACTTC	CASSWGVVGDQYF
few	TRBV6-1	TRBJ1-5	.	TGTGCCAGCAGTGCCAGGACTGAAAGCAATCAGCCCCAGCATTTT	CASSARTESNQPQHF
.	TRBV7-9	TRBJ1-1	TRBD1	TGTGCCAGCAGCCCAAACAGGGGTTCTGAAGCTTTCTTT	CASSPNRGSEAFF
once	TRBV30	TRBJ2-7	.	TGTGCCTGGAGTGGCAGCTACGAGCAGTACTTC	CAWSGSYEQYF
.	TRBV18	TRBJ2-1	.	TGTGCCAGCTCCCAAGGGCGCGGGATGTACAATGAGCAGTTCTTC	CASSQGRGMYNEQFF
.	TRBV28	TRBJ1-2	TRBD1	TGTGCCAGCAGCTCAGGGGGCTGGTATGGCTACACCTTC	CASSSGGWYGYTF
.	TRBV15	TRBJ1-1	.	TGTGCCACCAGCAGAGTCGGGGGAATGAACACTGAAGCTTTCTTT	CATSRVGGMNTEAFF
.	TRBV7-8	TRBJ2-7	.	TGTGCCAGCAGCACCCTGACAGACTACGAGCAGTACTTC	CASSTLTDYEQYF
.	TRBV6-5	TRBJ2-4	TRBD2	TGTGCCAGCAGTGTGGCCAGCGGGGGCGCGTGGTTC	CASSVASGGAWF
once	TRBV5-1	TRBJ2-7	.	TGCGCCAGCAGCTTGTCAAGCGGAACCTACGAGCAGTACTTC	CASSLSSGTYEQYF
.	TRBV7-9	TRBJ2-3	TRBD1	TGTGCCAGCAGCGCGGGACAGGGGGTGCTAGTTCCAACGCAGTATTTT	CASSAGQGVLVPTQYF
.	TRBV4-1	TRBJ1-1	.	TGCGCCAGCAGCCAAGGTGGGTGGGGGGACACTGAAGCTTTCTTT	CASSQGGWGDTEAFF
.	TRBV28	TRBJ1-2	.	TGTGCCAGCACTTCCCCAGCACAGGGCGACTATGGCTACACCTTC	CASTSPAQGDYGYTF
once	TRBV5-6	TRBJ2-5	TRBD2	TGTGCCAGCAGCTTGCCCCTAGCGGTCCAAGAGACCCAGTACTTC	CASSLPLAVQETQYF
.	TRBV5-6	TRBJ2-4	.	TGTGCCAGCAGCGCGCAAGTTATTAAAAACATTCAGTACTTC	CASSAQVIKNIQYF
.	TRBV30	TRBJ1-1	.	TGTGCCTGGAACCCCGGACAGAAGAACACTGAAGCTTTCTTT	CAWNPGQKNTEAFF
.	TRBV7-7	TRBJ2-7	TRBD1	TGTGCTAGCAGCAAAGTAGAACCGGGACAGTCTTCTAACGAGCAGTACTTC	CASSKVEPGQSSNEQYF
.	TRBV28	TRBJ2-2	.	TGTGCCAGCACCTGGGGGGGCTACACCGGGGAGCTGTTTTTT	CASTWGGYTGELFF
.	TRBV15	TRBJ1-3	.	TGTGCCACCAGCAGAAACAGGGAGAACACCATATATTTT	CATSRNRENTIYF
.	TRBV14	TRBJ2-5	.	TGTGCCAGCAGCCAAGATTCGGTACAAGAGACCCAGTACTTC	CASSQDSVQETQYF
.	TRBV9	TRBJ2-2	.	TGTGCCAGTGGACAGAACACCGGGGAGCTGTTTTTT	CASGQNTGELFF
.	TRBV7-3	TRBJ1-1	.	TGTGCCAGCAGCCCCCTGGGGGGACGGCAGAACACTGAAGCTTTCTTT	CASSPLGGRQNTEAFF
.	TRBV6-5	TRBJ2-4	TRBD1	TGTGCCAGCAGTTCGCCGGGACAGGGTTACAACATTCAGTACTTC	CASSSPGQGYNIQYF
few	TRBV27	TRBJ1-4	TRBD1	TGTGCCAGCAGGACAGGGGCTAATGAAAAACTGTTTTTT	CASRTGANEKLFF
.	TRBV19	TRBJ1-6	TRBD1	TGTGCCAGTAGTTTTCACGGTGGGACAGGGGATAATTCACCCCTCCACTTT	CASSFHGGTGDNSPLHF
.	TRBV10-1	TRBJ2-5	TRBD2	TGCGCCAGCAGCCCTCTACGGGGGGGACAAGAGACCCAGTACTTC	CASSPLRGGQETQYF
few	TRBV6-1	TRBJ2-3	.	TGTGCCAGCAGTGGAGGGTCAGGGGCTAGCACAGATACGCAGTATTTT	CASSGGSGASTDTQYF
few	TRBV15	TRBJ2-3	.	TGTGCCACCAGCAGAGAGCTCACTAGCACAGATACGCAGTATTTT	CATSRELTSTDTQYF
.	TRBV6-6	TRBJ1-2	TRBD1	TGTGCCAGCAGTAACCAGGGGGCGCGTGGCTACACCTTC	CASSNQGARGYTF
.	TRBV2	TRBJ2-7	.	TGTGCCAGCAGTGAAATGGACAGAGCCTACGAGCAGTACTTC	CASSEMDRAYEQYF
.	TRBV4-1	TRBJ1-1	TRBD1	TGCGCCAGCAGCCAACCCGGACAGGGATTATACAGGGGAGCTTTCTTT	CASSQPGQGLYRGAFF
.	TRBV28	TRBJ1-5	.	TGTGCCAGCAGCGACATCAGGGGAAATCAGCCCCAGCATTTT	CASSDIRGNQPQHF
.	TRBV29-1	TRBJ2-1	TRBD2	TGCAGCGTTTCCCGGGGACTAGCGGGGGGGCGGGGGTTCAATGAGCAGTTCTTC	CSVSRGLAGGRGFNEQFF
.	TRBV27	TRBJ2-1	TRBD2	TGTGCCAGCAGTTCCCAGGCGCTAGCGGGGAACAATGAGCAGTTCTTC	CASSSQALAGNNEQFF
.	TRBV10-3	TRBJ1-6	TRBD1	TGTGCCATCAGTGAGGTCAGGGGGAATTCACCCCTCCACTTT	CAISEVRGNSPLHF